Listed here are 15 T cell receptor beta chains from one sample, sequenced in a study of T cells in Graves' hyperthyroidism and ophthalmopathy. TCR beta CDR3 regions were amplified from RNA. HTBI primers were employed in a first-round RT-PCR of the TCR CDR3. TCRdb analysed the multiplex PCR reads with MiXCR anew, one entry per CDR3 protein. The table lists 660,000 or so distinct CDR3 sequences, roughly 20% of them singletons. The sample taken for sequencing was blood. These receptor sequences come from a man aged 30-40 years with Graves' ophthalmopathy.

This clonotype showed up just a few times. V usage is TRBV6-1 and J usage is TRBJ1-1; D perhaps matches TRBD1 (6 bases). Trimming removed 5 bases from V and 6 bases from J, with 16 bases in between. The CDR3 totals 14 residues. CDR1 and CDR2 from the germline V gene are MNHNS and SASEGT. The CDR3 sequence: CASSPTGMGAEAFF. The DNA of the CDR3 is TGTGCCAGCAGTCCAACAGGGATGGGGGCTGAAGCTTTCTTT.

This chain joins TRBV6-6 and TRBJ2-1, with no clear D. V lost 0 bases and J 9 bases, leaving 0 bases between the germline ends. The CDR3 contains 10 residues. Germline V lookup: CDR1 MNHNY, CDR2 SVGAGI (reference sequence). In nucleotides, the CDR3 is TGTGCCAGCAGTTACTCTGAGCAGTTCTTC. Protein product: CASSYSEQFF.

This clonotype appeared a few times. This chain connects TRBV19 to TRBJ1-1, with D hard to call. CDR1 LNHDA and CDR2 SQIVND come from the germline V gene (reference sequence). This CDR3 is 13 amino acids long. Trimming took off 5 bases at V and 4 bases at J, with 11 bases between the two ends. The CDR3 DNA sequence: TGTGCCAGTAGTCCGTGGGCGGCCACTGAAGCTTTCTTT. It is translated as CASSPWAATEAFF.

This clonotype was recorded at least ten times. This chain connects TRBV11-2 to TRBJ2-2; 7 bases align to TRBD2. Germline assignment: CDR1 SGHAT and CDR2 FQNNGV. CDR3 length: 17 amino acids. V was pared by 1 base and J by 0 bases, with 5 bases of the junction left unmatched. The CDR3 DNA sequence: TGTGCCAGCAGCTTAGGGGCCGGGAGGACGAACACCGGGGAGCTGTTTTTT. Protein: CASSLGAGRTNTGELFF.

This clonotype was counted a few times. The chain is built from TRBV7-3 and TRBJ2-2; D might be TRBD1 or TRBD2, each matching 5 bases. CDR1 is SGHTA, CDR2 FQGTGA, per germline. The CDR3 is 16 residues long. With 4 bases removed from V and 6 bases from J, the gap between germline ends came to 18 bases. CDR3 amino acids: CASSSRLSWGSGELFF. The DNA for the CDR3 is TGTGCCAGCAGCTCTCGACTATCCTGGGGGTCCGGGGAGCTGTTTTTT.

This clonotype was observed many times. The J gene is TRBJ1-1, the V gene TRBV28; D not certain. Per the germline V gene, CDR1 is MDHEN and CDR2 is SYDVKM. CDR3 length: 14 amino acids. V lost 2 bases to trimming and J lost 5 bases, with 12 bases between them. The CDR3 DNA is TGTGCCAGCAGTTTAGGCGGTCCCGGGACTGAAGCTTTCTTT. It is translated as CASSLGGPGTEAFF.

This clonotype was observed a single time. The CDR3 reads CSARLLGRLATNEKLFF. CDR3 nucleotide sequence: TGCAGTGCTAGACTTTTGGGGCGACTTGCAACTAATGAAAAACTGTTTTTT. This chain joins TRBV20-1 and TRBJ1-4; tentatively, D is TRBD1 (5 bases). CDR3 size: 17 residues. Germline V CDR1 and CDR2: DFQATT, SNEGSKA (reference sequence). V shed 2 bases and J shed 0 bases, with 16 bases lying between them.

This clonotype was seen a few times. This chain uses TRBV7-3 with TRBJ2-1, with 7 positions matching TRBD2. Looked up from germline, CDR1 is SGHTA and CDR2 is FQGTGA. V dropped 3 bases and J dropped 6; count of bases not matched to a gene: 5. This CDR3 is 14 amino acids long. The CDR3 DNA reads TGTGCCAGCAGCTTCGGGAGGCCTGGCAATGAGCAGTTCTTC. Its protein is CASSFGRPGNEQFF.

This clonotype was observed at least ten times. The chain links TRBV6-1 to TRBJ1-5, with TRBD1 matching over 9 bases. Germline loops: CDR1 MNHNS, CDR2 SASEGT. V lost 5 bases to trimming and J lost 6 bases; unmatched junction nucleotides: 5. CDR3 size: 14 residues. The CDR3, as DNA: TGTGCCAGCAGTTCCGGACAGGGGACTCAGCCCCAGCATTTT. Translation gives CASSSGQGTQPQHF.

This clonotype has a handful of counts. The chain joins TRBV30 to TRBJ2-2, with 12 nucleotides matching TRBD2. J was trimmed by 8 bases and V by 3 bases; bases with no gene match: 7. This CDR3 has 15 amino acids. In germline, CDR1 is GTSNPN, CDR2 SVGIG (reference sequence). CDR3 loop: CAWRPLTSGRGELFF. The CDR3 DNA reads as TGTGCCTGGAGGCCACTTACTAGCGGGAGGGGGGAGCTGTTTTTT.

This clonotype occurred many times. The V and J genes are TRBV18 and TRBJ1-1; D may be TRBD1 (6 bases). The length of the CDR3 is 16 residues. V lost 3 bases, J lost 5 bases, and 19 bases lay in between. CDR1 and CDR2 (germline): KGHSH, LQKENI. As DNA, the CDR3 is TGTGCCAGCTCACCCTCCCGGGGCACAGGGTTAACTGAAGCTTTCTTT. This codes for CASSPSRGTGLTEAFF.

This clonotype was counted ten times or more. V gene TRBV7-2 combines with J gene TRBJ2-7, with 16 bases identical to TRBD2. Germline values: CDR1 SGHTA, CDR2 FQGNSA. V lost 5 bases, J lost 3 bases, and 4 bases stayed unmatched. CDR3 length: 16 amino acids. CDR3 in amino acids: CASSPGLAGGRYEQYF. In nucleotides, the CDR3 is TGTGCCAGCAGCCCGGGACTAGCGGGAGGGCGCTACGAGCAGTACTTC.

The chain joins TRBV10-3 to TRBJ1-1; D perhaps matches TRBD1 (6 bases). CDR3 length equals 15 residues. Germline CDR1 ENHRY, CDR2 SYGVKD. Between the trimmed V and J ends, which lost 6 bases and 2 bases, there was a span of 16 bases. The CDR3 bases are TGTGCCATCAGGCCCGGACAGTCCCTTAACACTGAAGCTTTCTTT. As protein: CAIRPGQSLNTEAFF.

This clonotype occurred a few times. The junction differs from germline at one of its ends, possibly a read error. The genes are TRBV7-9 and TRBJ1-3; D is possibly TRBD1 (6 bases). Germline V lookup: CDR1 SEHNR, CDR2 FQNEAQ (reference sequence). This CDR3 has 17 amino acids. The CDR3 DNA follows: TGTGTCAGCAGCTTACGCTCCGGGACAAGCTCTGGAAACACCATATATTTT. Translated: CVSSLRSGTSSGNTIYF.

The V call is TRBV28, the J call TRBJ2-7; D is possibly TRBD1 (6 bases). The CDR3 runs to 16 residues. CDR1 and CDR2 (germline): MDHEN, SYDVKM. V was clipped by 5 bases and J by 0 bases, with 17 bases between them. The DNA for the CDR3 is TGTGCCAGCAGTCCCTTGGCCGGGACACGCTCCTACGAGCAGTACTTC. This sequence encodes CASSPLAGTRSYEQYF.